One and the same sample provided the 13 T cell receptor beta chains below, sequenced in a study of T cells after somatic rescue of genetic block (dated by TCRdb to 2020 to 2021). The library was prepared using the immunoSEQ multiplex PCR assay. Imported from immuneACCESS, the table was reduced by TCRdb to in-frame sequences with V and J called. These copies leave out some clones; in studies compared against another copy, an unresolved V gene accounts for under half, and the cause of the remainder is not known. In all, the sample holds roughly 71,000 clones, and under 95% of those were seen once. Approximately 3% of the sample belongs to the ten largest clones. Sequencing was performed on peripheral blood mononuclear cells (PBMCs). The receptor source for this set is a man aged 25 to 40.

This chain uses TRBV7-9 with TRBJ2-5; 9 nucleotides match TRBD2. V was clipped by 6 bases and J by 5 bases; unmatched bases: 7. The length of the CDR3 is 14 residues. Germline CDR1 and CDR2: SEHNR and FQNEAQ (reference sequence). CDR3 nucleotides: TGTGCCAGCAGTTTGGGACTAGCAGGGGAGACCCAGTACTTC. It specifies CASSLGLAGETQYF. The full variable domain, completed using reference TRBV7-9 and TRBJ2-5, is DTGVSQNPRHKITKRGQNVTFRCDPISEHNRLYWYRQTLGQGPEFLTYFQNEAQLEKSRLLSDRFSAERPKGSFSTLEIQRTEQGDSAMYLCASSLGLAGETQYFGPGTRLLVL.

The sample holds one count of this clone. The chain is built from TRBV11-2 and TRBJ2-7; 7 bases agree with TRBD2. Germline CDR1 and CDR2: SGHAT and FQNNGV. CDR3 length equals 11 residues. V gave up 5 bases and J gave up 9 bases; unmatched junction bases: 4. CDR3 sequence (DNA): TGTGCCAGCAGCCGGGGGGTTTTGCAGTACTTC. Translation gives CASSRGVLQYF.

The rearrangement uses TRBV18 and TRBJ2-5, with 8 bases that match TRBD1. The CDR3 runs 15 residues. The V and J ends lost 4 bases and 4 bases, in that order; junction bases with no gene match: 8. CDR1 and CDR2 (germline): KGHSH, LQKENI. Here the CDR3 DNA reads TGTGCCAGCTCACGGCGGGTGACAGGGGTAGAGACCCAGTACTTC. Translating gives CASSRRVTGVETQYF. Using reference TRBV18 and TRBJ2-5 for the parts outside the CDR3, the full variable domain is NAGVMQNPRHLVRRRGQEARLRCSPMKGHSHVYWYRQLPEEGLKFMVYLQKENIIDESGMPKERFSAEFPKEGPSILRIQQVVRGDSAAYFCASSRRVTGVETQYFGPGTRLLVL.

The CDR3 here is CASSLPTGYGYTF. The CDR3, as DNA: TGTGCCAGCAGCTTACCGACCGGGTATGGCTACACCTTC. This chain links TRBV7-2 with TRBJ1-2; no reliable D call. CDR1 SGHTA and CDR2 FQGNSA come from the germline V gene. This CDR3 is built from 13 residues. Trimming stripped 2 bases from V and 5 bases from J, with 9 bases between.

This rearrangement joins TRBV11-2 to TRBJ2-1, with TRBD1 matching 8 bases. Unmatched junction bases numbered 10, after V lost 3 bases and J lost 0 bases. Germline lookup yields CDR1 SGHAT and CDR2 FQNNGV. The CDR3 is 18 residues long. In DNA, the CDR3 is TGTGCCAGCAGCTTTACGCTGTCAGGGACAGGCTCCTACAATGAGCAGTTCTTC. Amino acids: CASSFTLSGTGSYNEQFF. The full variable domain, completed using reference TRBV11-2 and TRBJ2-1, is EAGVAQSPRYKIIEKRQSVAFWCNPISGHATLYWYQQILGQGPKLLIQFQNNGVVDDSQLPKDRFSAERLKGVDSTLKIQPAKLEDSAVYLCASSFTLSGTGSYNEQFFGPGTRLTVL.

The genes are TRBV11-3 and TRBJ2-1, with D uncertain. The CDR3 extends over 14 amino acids. Germline V gene lookup returns CDR1 SGHNT and CDR2 YENEEA. V gave up 6 bases and J gave up 0 bases, with 9 bases separating them. The CDR3 here is CASRGRSSYNEQFF. The CDR3 DNA reads TGTGCCAGCAGGGGCCGGAGCTCCTACAATGAGCAGTTCTTC.

V gene TRBV5-6 combines with J gene TRBJ2-7, with 7 nucleotides matching TRBD1. CDR1 and CDR2 from the germline V gene are SGHDT and YYEEEE. The V segment lost 2 bases and the J segment 3 bases; nucleotides outside the gene matches: 5. The CDR3 is 14 residues long. Here the CDR3 DNA reads TGTGCCAGCAGCTTCAGTCAGGGGGTCTACGAGCAGTACTTC. Protein: CASSFSQGVYEQYF.

This chain joins TRBV19 and TRBJ2-2; 12 positions agree with TRBD2. The V gene's germline CDR1 is LNHDA and CDR2 SQIVND (reference sequence). This CDR3 region has 17 residues. The junction had 11 bases not matched to a gene; V was cut back by 6 bases and J by 6 bases. CDR3 DNA sequence: TGTGCCAGTAGGACTAGCGGGGGCCCGACGAGAGCCGGGGAGCTGTTTTTT. This sequence encodes CASRTSGGPTRAGELFF.

The chain employs TRBV7-9 and TRBJ2-5; D uncertain. The CDR3 covers 13 residues. CDR1 is SEHNR, CDR2 FQNEAQ, per germline (reference sequence). Trimming took off 3 bases at V and 6 bases at J, with 11 bases between the two ends. The DNA for the CDR3 is TGTGCCAGCAGCTTTATGCGGTGGAAGACCCAGTACTTC. It yields the protein CASSFMRWKTQYF.

V usage is TRBV7-6 and J usage is TRBJ1-2, with 7 bases lining up with TRBD1. The CDR3 length is 15 residues. J lost 4 bases, V lost 1 base, and 6 bases had no gene match. Per the germline V gene, CDR1 is SGHVS and CDR2 is FNYEAQ. CDR3 residues: CASSLVPGGLYGYTF. CDR3 nucleotide sequence: TGTGCCAGCAGCTTAGTCCCAGGGGGGCTCTATGGCTACACCTTC.

The genes are TRBV4-1 and TRBJ2-5; tentative D call: TRBD1 (6 bases). From germline, CDR1 is MGHRA and CDR2 YSYEKL. The CDR3 has 12 amino acids. Trimming left V 1 base short and J 9 bases short, with 9 bases between. The CDR3: CASSQVSGAQYF. CDR3 sequence (DNA): TGCGCCAGCAGCCAAGTTTCAGGGGCCCAGTACTTC.

The chain carries TRBV9 and TRBJ2-7; the D call may be TRBD1 or TRBD2 (6 bases each). Deletions cut 0 bases from V and 4 bases from J, with 11 bases between. Per the germline V gene, CDR1 is SGDLS and CDR2 is YYNGEE. This CDR3 region has 14 residues. As DNA, the CDR3 is TGTGCCAGCAGCGTAGCGCCGGGGGCGTACGAGCAGTACTTC. Protein: CASSVAPGAYEQYF.

The chain joins TRBV6-5 to TRBJ2-7, with TRBD1 matching over 10 bases. Trimming cost V 5 bases and J 7 bases; bases outside gene matches: 8. Germline V gene data show CDR1 as MNHEY and CDR2 as SVGAGI. This CDR3 contains 14 residues. In nucleotides, the CDR3 is TGTGCCAGCAGTAGACAGGGGGCGCTTGGGGAGCAGTACTTC. This encodes CASSRQGALGEQYF.